This is a list of T cell receptor beta chains from one sample in a study of blood T cell repertoires in COVID-19. Clones were read by immunoSEQ multiplex PCR, and TCRdb kept only the in-frame ones, dropping some. Of around 620,000 clones in the sample, approximately 90% were seen once. Source material: peripheral blood. The receptors come from a woman aged 18 to 35 with acute or convalescent COVID-19. The CDR3 runs from the conserved cysteine through the conserved F or W.

length	J	V	CDR3
15	TRBJ1-2	TRBV2	CARQLGGSSFYGYTF
13	TRBJ2-5	TRBV19	CASSMPEAETQYF
13	TRBJ1-6	TRBV2	CASSGHYNSPLHF
16	TRBJ2-3	TRBV4-2	CASSHGAEGGADTQYF
13	TRBJ2-1	TRBV11-2	CASSLGAGSEQFF
16	TRBJ1-5	TRBV2	CATPQGAGGYNQPQHF
14	TRBJ2-6	TRBV30	CAWSVRSGANVLTF
16	TRBJ1-3	TRBV19	CASISGQGASGNTIYF
14	TRBJ1-3	TRBV6-5	CASTDSLSGNTIYF
14	TRBJ1-3	TRBV7-8	CASSLTGAGNTIYF
15	TRBJ1-1	TRBV18	CASSPLKGQNTEAFF
15	TRBJ2-2	TRBV28	CASRPPSGGTGELFF
15	TRBJ2-2	TRBV7-9	CASSLVLGGTGELFF
14	TRBJ1-2	TRBV19	CASSFDRGTGGYTF
12	TRBJ2-7	TRBV5-1	CASSLRAYEQYF
15	TRBJ1-1	TRBV10-3	CATQGGEAHNTEAFF
18	TRBJ2-3	TRBV6-1	CASSEVPGTHRDTDTQYF
15	TRBJ1-1	TRBV19	CASSGRRGQGQEAFF
14	TRBJ1-2	TRBV21-1	CASSARQGVDGYTF
14	TRBJ1-5	TRBV6-5	CATTRTGGNQPQHF
15	TRBJ2-2	TRBV28	CASTIQGAVTGELFF
15	TRBJ2-5	TRBV30	CAWSHGLAQQETQYF
13	TRBJ1-1	TRBV15	CATSSRRFTEAFF
13	TRBJ2-7	TRBV6-5	CASSYGGSYEQYF
13	TRBJ2-7	TRBV11-3	CASSLGAGYEQYF
15	TRBJ2-2	TRBV2	CASRGGRSNTGELFF
15	TRBJ1-6	TRBV27	CASSLVDSGNSPLHF
11	TRBJ2-1	TRBV30	CAWSSTGEQFF
20	TRBJ1-5	TRBV4-2	CASSQGQATSWAVGNQPQHF
14	TRBJ1-4	TRBV28	CASSSQGKGEKLFF
15	TRBJ1-4	TRBV24-1	CATSDRGGANEKLFF
16	TRBJ2-6	TRBV5-1	CASSQVGGTGANVLTF
15	TRBJ1-1	TRBV15	CATSRDRGQSREAFF
15	TRBJ1-3	TRBV4-3	CASSQDDWTGNTIYF
13	TRBJ2-3	TRBV7-2	CASRRGTTDTQYF
13	TRBJ2-7	TRBV6-5	CASSYPGAYEQYF
13	TRBJ2-7	TRBV6-5	CASSRTVHNEQYF